This paragraph covers one T cell receptor beta chain sequence. The antigen is unknown. The method was immunoSEQ multiplex PCR; TCRdb's version includes in-frame clones alone and lacks a portion of them. The sample has roughly 99,000 clones; around 88% are singletons. The CDR3 consists of 14 residues. Germline CDR1 reads SEHNR; CDR2 reads FQNEAQ (reference sequence). The V and J ends lost 5 bases and 3 bases respectively, with 11 bases between them. This entry is derived from a study of graft-versus-host responses after intestinal transplantation. In the study overall: All recipients got anti-thymocyte globulin induction, then tacrolimus and steroids for roughly 3 years.

Study findings and constraints: Early post-transplant falls in HvG clones accompanied the peak levels of circulating GvH clones. GvH clonotypes were identified within recipient marrow, with a subset emerging first in ileum or blood. The study found high graft-versus-host to host-versus-graft clonal ratios in allografts of patients with graft-donor T cell macrochimerism.

This chain links TRBV7-9 with TRBJ2-1, with unresolved D. The TCR comes from a human patient who received an intestinal transplant, so some T cells may come from the graft donor. The sequencing here drew on PBMCs, taken 255 days after intestinal transplant. CDR3 coding DNA: TGTGCCAGCAGCCCCGCCTGGGTCTACAATGAGCAGTTCTTC. Its translation: CASSPAWVYNEQFF.